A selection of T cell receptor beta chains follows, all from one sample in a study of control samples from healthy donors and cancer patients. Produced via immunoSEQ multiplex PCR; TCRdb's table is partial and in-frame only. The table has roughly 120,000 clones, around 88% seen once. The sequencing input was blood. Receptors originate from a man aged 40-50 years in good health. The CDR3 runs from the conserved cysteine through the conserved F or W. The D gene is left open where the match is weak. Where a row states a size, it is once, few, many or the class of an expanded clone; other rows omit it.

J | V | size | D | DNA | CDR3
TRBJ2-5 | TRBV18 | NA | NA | TGTGCCAGCTCACCACCGGGTGGGAGAGAGACCCAGTACTTC | CASSPPGGRETQYF
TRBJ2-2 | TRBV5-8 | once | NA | TGTGCCAGCAGCTTTCGGGGGACGAACACCGGGGAGCTGTTTTTT | CASSFRGTNTGELFF
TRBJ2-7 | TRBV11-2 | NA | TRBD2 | TGTGCCAGCAGCTTAGATCTAGCGGGGGGGCCAGTTAGCGAGCAGTACTTC | CASSLDLAGGPVSEQYF
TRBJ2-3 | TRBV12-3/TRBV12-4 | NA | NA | TGTGCCAGCAGTTTTACTGGCACAGATACGCAGTATTTT | CASSFTGTDTQYF
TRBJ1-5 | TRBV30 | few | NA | TGTGCCTGGAGTACAGGTTTGAATCAGCCCCAGCATTTT | CAWSTGLNQPQHF
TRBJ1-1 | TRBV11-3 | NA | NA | TGTGCCAGCAGCTTGGGGACGGCAACTGAAGCTTTCTTT | CASSLGTATEAFF
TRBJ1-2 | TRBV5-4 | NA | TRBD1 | TGTGCCAGCAGCAAAAGAGGGACAGGGGGCGCCTCGCATGGCTACACCTTC | CASSKRGTGGASHGYTF
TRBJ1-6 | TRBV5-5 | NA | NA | TGTGCCAGCAGCTTGTTGGGGGGGGGCTATTCACCCCTCCACTTT | CASSLLGGGYSPLHF
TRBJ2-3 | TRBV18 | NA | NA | TGTGCCAGCTCACCACAAACAGGCACAGATACGCAGTATTTT | CASSPQTGTDTQYF
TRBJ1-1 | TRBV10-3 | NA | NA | TGTGCCATCAGTGCTCGGGGAATGAACACTGAAGCTTTCTTT | CAISARGMNTEAFF
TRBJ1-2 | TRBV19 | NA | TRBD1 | TGTGCCAGTAGTATAGACCGGGACAGAAGGGGCTACACCTTC | CASSIDRDRRGYTF
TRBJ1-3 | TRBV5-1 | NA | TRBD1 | TGCGCCAGCAGCTGGGGGATACAGGGGAGCTCTGGAAACACCATATATTTT | CASSWGIQGSSGNTIYF
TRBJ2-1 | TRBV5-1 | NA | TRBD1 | TGCGCCAGCAGCCCCCGGACAGGATACAATGAGCAGTTCTTC | CASSPRTGYNEQFF
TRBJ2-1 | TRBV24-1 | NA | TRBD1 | TGTGCCACCGCCATGGACAGGGCCTACAATGAGCAGTTCTTC | CATAMDRAYNEQFF
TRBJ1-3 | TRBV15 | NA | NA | TGTGCCACCAGCAGAGGCTTCCAGGGTTCTAGCTCTGGAAACACCATATATTTT | CATSRGFQGSSSGNTIYF